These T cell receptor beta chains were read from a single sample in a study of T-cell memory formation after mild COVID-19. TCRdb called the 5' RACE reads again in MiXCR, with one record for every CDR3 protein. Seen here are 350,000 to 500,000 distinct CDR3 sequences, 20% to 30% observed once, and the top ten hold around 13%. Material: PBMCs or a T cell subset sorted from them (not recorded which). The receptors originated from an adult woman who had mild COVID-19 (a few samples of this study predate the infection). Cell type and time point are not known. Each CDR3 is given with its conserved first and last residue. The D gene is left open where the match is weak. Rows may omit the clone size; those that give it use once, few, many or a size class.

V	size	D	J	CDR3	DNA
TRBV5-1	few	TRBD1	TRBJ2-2	CASSRDRGDGELFF	TGCGCCAGCAGCCGGGACAGGGGAGACGGGGAGCTGTTTTTT
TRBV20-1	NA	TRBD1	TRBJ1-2	CSALNVGQGVYGYTF	TGCAGTGCCCTAAACGTAGGACAGGGAGTCTATGGCTACACCTTC
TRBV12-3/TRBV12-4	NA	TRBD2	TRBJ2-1	CASSPGLAGRKGEQFF	TGTGCCAGCAGTCCAGGGCTAGCGGGGCGAAAGGGTGAGCAGTTCTTC
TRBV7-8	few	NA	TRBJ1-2	CASSLAGRTNYGYTF	TGTGCCAGCAGCTTAGCTGGACGGACTAACTATGGCTACACCTTC
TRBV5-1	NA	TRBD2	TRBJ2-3	CASSGGGGGLPDTQYF	TGCGCCAGCAGCGGAGGAGGCGGGGGGCTTCCAGATACGCAGTATTTT
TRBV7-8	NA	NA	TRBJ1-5	CASSPGLVRGKSNQPQHF	TGTGCCAGCAGCCCAGGTCTTGTCAGGGGAAAGAGCAATCAGCCCCAGCATTTT
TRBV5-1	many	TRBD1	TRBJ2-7	CASSSLTGGPTYEQYF	TGCGCCAGCAGTTCCCTCACAGGGGGCCCAACCTACGAGCAGTACTTC
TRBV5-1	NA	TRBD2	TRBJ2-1	CASSYAGGPYNEQFF	TGCGCCAGCAGCTATGCGGGAGGCCCCTACAATGAGCAGTTCTTC
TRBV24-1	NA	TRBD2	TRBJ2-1	CATSERSSGRGVYNEQFF	TGTGCCACCAGTGAACGATCCTCAGGGCGGGGGGTGTACAATGAGCAGTTCTTC
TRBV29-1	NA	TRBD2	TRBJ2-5	CSQATGRGETQYF	TGCAGCCAGGCAACGGGGAGGGGAGAGACCCAGTACTTC
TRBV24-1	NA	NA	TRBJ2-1	CATSELQGTYNEQFF	TGTGCCACCAGTGAACTGCAGGGAACCTACAATGAGCAGTTCTTC
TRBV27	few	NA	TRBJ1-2	CASSLNPWDRRRGGGYTF	TGTGCCAGCAGTTTAAACCCCTGGGACCGCCGGAGGGGTGGTGGCTACACCTTC
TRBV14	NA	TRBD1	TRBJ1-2	CASSQTGQGDGYTF	TGTGCCAGCAGCCAGACCGGACAGGGTGATGGCTACACCTTC
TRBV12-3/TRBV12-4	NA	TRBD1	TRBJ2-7	CASSPGDSEQYF	TGTGCCAGCAGTCCCGGGGACAGTGAGCAGTACTTC
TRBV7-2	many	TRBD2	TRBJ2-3	CASSLDLAGGTDTQYF	TGTGCCAGCAGCTTAGATCTAGCGGGGGGCACAGATACGCAGTATTTT
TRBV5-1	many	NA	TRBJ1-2	CASSLTENYGYTF	TGCGCCAGCAGCTTGACAGAAAACTATGGCTACACCTTC